This record concerns one TCR beta chain sequence. This entry is derived from a study of T cell changes during pregnancy in multiple sclerosis. This CDR3 region has 17 residues. Trimming shortened V by 6 bases and J by 2 bases, and 20 bases separated the two germline ends. Germline values: CDR1 SNHLY, CDR2 FYNNEI. Repertoires were generated with immunoSEQ multiplex PCR, while TCRdb's copy carries only in-frame clones and drops some. The table shows some 110,000 clones, with more than 85% occurring only once. This TCR was sampled from a female donor with multiple sclerosis, enrolled in a pregnancy study. The chain carries TRBV2 and TRBJ1-5; possible D gene TRBD1, 6 bases. This specimen was peripheral blood, taken in the third trimester of pregnancy. CDR3 in amino acids: CASSFAGAGVGNQPQHF. The DNA of the CDR3 is TGTGCCAGCAGCTTCGCGGGAGCAGGGGTTGGCAATCAGCCCCAGCATTTT.